Presented here are 12 T cell receptor beta chains from one specimen sequenced in a study of STAT5B mutations in CD4+ large granular lymphocyte leukemia. Measured with immunoSEQ multiplex PCR; TCRdb has only the in-frame clones, and not every one. The sample has about 48,000 clones, around 70% seen once. Sequenced: CD4+ T cells from blood buffy coats. These receptors were obtained from a human donor in good health.

The chain uses TRBV6-5 and TRBJ1-1, with 11 bases identical to TRBD1. After removal of 5 bases from V and 5 bases from J, the junction contained 4 bases not matched to a gene. CDR1 is MNHEY and CDR2 is SVGAGI in the germline V gene. The CDR3 loop spans 14 amino acids. The CDR3 sequence is CASSRTGGFTEAFF. As DNA, the CDR3 is TGTGCCAGCAGTCGGACAGGGGGCTTTACTGAAGCTTTCTTT.

This clone was observed a few times. This chain joins TRBV19 and TRBJ1-5, with D unclear. CDR3 length equals 18 residues. Trimming pared 3 bases from V and 0 bases from J, leaving 18 bases between. CDR1 and CDR2 from the germline V gene are LNHDA and SQIVND (reference sequence). DNA for the CDR3: TGTGCCAGTAGTATTGCCGGCCCTCCATCTTATAGCAATCAGCCCCAGCATTTT. Translated, it gives CASSIAGPPSYSNQPQHF.

This rearrangement joins TRBV7-9 to TRBJ2-3; TRBD2 agrees at 11 bases. With 5 bases clipped from V and 1 base from J, the junction kept 5 bases outside the gene matches. The germline CDR1 and CDR2 sequences are SEHNR and FQNEAQ (reference sequence). CDR3 length: 16 amino acids. DNA of the CDR3: TGTGCCAGCAGCCCGACACTAGCGGGGGGCACAGATACGCAGTATTTT. Translating gives CASSPTLAGGTDTQYF.

The chain carries TRBV10-3 and TRBJ2-2; no firm D call. V lost 6 bases and J lost 2, with 10 bases in between. The CDR3 has 14 residues. CDR1 is ENHRY and CDR2 is SYGVKD in the germline V gene. CDR3 sequence: CAISQEQNTGELFF. CDR3 bases: TGTGCCATCAGCCAGGAACAAAACACCGGGGAGCTGTTTTTT.

The rearrangement uses TRBV9 and TRBJ2-2, with unresolved D. Trimming stripped 2 bases from V and 4 bases from J, with 6 bases between. Germline loops: CDR1 SGDLS, CDR2 YYNGEE. The CDR3 sequence is 13 residues long. The DNA for the CDR3 is TGTGCCAGCAGCGTCGCCCCCACCGGGGAGCTGTTTTTT. Its protein product is CASSVAPTGELFF.

The genes are TRBV2 and TRBJ2-2, with D hard to call. The ends were cut back, 1 base at V and 0 bases at J, with 9 bases in the middle. The CDR3 spans 16 residues. Germline CDR1 reads SNHLY; CDR2 reads FYNNEI. The CDR3 coding sequence is TGTGCCAGCAGTGAAGAAAGTTGGACGAACACCGGGGAGCTGTTTTTT. Its protein product is CASSEESWTNTGELFF.

The chain is built from TRBV7-2 and TRBJ2-5, with 10 bases identical to TRBD1. The CDR3 covers 14 residues. V lost 8 bases and J lost 5; bases outside the gene matches: 8. Germline CDR1 reads SGHTA; CDR2 reads FQGNSA. CDR3 sequence reads: CASGGQGGSETQYF. CDR3 DNA: TGTGCCAGCGGAGGACAGGGGGGATCTGAGACCCAGTACTTC.

The J gene is TRBJ2-7, the V gene TRBV20-1; D is possibly TRBD2 (5 bases). Deletions cut 5 bases from V and 5 bases from J, with 10 bases between. The CDR3 consists of 11 residues. Germline V lookup: CDR1 DFQATT, CDR2 SNEGSKA (reference sequence). In DNA form, the CDR3 reads TGCAGTGCTCCTAAGAGGGACGAGCAGTACTTC. Protein product: CSAPKRDEQYF.

A single count supports this clone. V usage is TRBV9 and J usage is TRBJ1-1; D may be TRBD1 (6 bases). The CDR3 length is 15 residues. Germline loops: CDR1 SGDLS, CDR2 YYNGEE. Trimming took 4 bases from V and 1 from J, leaving 14 bases between them. The CDR3 sequence: CASSPQTTGNTEAFF. The CDR3 nucleotides are TGTGCCAGCAGCCCCCAGACGACAGGGAACACTGAAGCTTTCTTT.

CDR3 in amino acids: CASSFSPGNTGELFF. The CDR3 DNA sequence: TGTGCCAGCAGCTTTAGTCCAGGGAACACCGGGGAGCTGTTTTTT. The rearrangement links TRBV5-6 to TRBJ2-2; D is ambiguous. Looked up from germline, CDR1 is SGHDT and CDR2 is YYEEEE. This CDR3 has 15 amino acids. V was cut by 2 bases and J by 1 base, with 9 bases left in between. The full variable domain, its missing parts supplied by reference TRBV5-6 and TRBJ2-2, is DAGVTQSPTHLIKTRGQQVTLRCSPKSGHDTVSWYQQALGQGPQFIFQYYEEEERQRGNFPDRFSGHQFPNYSSELNVNALLLGDSALYLCASSFSPGNTGELFFGEGSRLTVL.

The rearrangement links TRBV19 to TRBJ1-2; D is undetermined. The germline V gene has CDR1 LNHDA and CDR2 SQIVND (reference sequence). V was cut by 7 bases and J by 4 bases, with 10 bases left in between. CDR3 length: 12 amino acids. The CDR3 DNA follows: TGTGCCAGTATCTCGGGAGGCTATGGCTACACCTTC. This gives the protein CASISGGYGYTF. The complete variable domain, with remaining parts taken from reference TRBV19 and TRBJ1-2, reads DGGITQSPKYLFRKEGQNVTLSCEQNLNHDAMYWYRQDPGQGLRLIYYSQIVNDFQKGDIAEGYSVSREKKESFPLTVTSAQKNPTAFYLCASISGGYGYTFGSGTRLTVV.

This clone has a handful of counts. The chain has TRBV28 and TRBJ1-2; 10 bases are shared with TRBD1. J gave up 3 bases and V 9 bases, and 7 bases lay outside the gene matches. This CDR3 is built from 14 residues. Germline assignment: CDR1 MDHEN and CDR2 SYDVKM. CDR3 protein: CASFDRGPDYGYTF. For the CDR3, the DNA is TGTGCCAGTTTCGACAGGGGGCCGGACTATGGCTACACCTTC.